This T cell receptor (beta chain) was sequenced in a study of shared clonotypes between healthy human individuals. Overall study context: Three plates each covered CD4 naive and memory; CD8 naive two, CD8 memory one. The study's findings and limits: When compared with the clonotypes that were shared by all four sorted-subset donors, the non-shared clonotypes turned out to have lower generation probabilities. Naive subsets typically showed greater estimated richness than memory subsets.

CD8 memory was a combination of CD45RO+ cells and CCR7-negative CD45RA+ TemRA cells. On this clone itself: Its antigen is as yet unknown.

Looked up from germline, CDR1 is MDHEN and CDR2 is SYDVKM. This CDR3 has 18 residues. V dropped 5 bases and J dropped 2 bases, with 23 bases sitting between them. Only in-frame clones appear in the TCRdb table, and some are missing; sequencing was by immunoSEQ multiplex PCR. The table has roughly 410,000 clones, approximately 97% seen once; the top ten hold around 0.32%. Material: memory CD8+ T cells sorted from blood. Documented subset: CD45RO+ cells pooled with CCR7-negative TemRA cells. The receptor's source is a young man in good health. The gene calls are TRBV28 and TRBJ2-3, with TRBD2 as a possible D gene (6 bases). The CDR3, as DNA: TGTGCCAGCAGTCCCGTCACCGGACTATTCTATACCACAGATACGCAGTATTTT. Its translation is CASSPVTGLFYTTDTQYF.